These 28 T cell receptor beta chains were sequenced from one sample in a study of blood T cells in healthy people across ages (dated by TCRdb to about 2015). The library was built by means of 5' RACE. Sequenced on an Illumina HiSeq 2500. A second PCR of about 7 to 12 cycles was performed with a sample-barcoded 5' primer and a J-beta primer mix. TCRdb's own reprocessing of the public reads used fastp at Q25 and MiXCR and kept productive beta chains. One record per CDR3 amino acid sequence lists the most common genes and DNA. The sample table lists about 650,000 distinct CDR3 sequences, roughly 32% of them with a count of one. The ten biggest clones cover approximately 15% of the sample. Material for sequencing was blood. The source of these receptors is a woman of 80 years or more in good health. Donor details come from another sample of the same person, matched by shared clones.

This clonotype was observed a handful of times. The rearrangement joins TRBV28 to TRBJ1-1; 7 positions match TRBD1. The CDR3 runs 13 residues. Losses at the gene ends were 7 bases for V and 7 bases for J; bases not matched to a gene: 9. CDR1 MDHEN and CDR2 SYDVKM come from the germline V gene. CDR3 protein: CASNEGQGVEAFF. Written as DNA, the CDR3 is TGTGCCAGCAACGAGGGGCAGGGGGTTGAAGCTTTCTTT. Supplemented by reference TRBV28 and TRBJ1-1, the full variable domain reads DVKVTQSSRYLVKRTGEKVFLECVQDMDHENMFWYRQDPGLGLRLIYFSYDVKMKEKGDIPEGYSVSREKKERFSLILESASTNQTSMYLCASNEGQGVEAFFGQGTRLTVV.

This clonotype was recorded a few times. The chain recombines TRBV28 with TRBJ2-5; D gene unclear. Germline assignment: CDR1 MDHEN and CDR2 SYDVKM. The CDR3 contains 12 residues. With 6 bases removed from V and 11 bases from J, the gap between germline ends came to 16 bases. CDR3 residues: CASSQRTYKQYF. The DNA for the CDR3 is TGTGCCAGCAGCCAGCGTACATACAAGCAGTACTTC.

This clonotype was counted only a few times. DNA for the CDR3: TGCGCCAGCAGCTTGGGACAGCATCCGGAGGGCTACACCTTC. Translated: CASSLGQHPEGYTF. This chain connects TRBV5-1 to TRBJ1-2, with TRBD1 as a possible D gene (5 bases). V was cut by 0 bases and J by 8 bases, with 14 bases left in between. Germline V lookup: CDR1 SGHRS, CDR2 YFSETQ. The CDR3 length is 14 residues.

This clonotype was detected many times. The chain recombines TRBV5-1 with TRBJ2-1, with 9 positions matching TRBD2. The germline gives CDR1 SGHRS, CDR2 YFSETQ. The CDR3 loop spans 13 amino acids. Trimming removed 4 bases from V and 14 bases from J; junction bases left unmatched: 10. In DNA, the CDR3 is TGCGCCAGCAGCCAAACCTTAGCGGGGGAAAAGTTCTTC. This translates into CASSQTLAGEKFF.

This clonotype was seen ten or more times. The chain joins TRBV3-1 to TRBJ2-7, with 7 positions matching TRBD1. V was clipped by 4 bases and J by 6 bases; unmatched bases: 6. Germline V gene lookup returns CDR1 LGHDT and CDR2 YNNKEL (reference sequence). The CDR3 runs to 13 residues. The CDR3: CASSPRQGLEQYF. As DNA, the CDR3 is TGTGCCAGCAGCCCACGACAGGGTCTCGAGCAGTACTTC.

CDR3 in amino acids: CATSLTTYEQYF. The CDR3 DNA is TGTGCCACCTCACTAACGACCTACGAGCAGTACTTC. The V and J genes are TRBV2 and TRBJ2-7; D is unclear. The germline gives CDR1 SNHLY, CDR2 FYNNEI. V was cut by 10 bases and J by 2 bases, with 12 bases left in between. The CDR3 consists of 12 residues.

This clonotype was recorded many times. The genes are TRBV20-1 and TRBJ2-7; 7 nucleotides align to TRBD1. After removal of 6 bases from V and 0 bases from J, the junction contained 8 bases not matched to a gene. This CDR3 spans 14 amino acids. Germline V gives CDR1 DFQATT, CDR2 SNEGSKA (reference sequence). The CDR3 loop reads CSAGGQTRSYEQYF. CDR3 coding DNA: TGCAGTGCAGGGGGACAGACCCGCTCCTACGAGCAGTACTTC.

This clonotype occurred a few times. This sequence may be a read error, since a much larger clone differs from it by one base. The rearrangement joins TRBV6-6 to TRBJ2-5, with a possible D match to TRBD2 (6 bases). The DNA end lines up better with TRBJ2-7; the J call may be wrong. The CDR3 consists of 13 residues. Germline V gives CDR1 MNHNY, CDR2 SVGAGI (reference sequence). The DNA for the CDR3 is TGTGCCAGCAGTACACGGGGGAATAACGAGCAGTACTTC. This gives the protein CASSTRGNNEQYF.

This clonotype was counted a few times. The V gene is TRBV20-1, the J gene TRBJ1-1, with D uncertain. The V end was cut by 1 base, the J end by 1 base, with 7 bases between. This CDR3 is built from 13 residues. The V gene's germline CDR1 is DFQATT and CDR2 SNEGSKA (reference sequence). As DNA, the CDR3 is TGCAGTGCTAGAGCCTATTCGAACACTGAAGCTTTCTTT. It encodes CSARAYSNTEAFF.

The CDR3 nucleotides read TGTGCCAGCAGTTACCGTCTTGGACAGCCCCGCAATCAGCCCCAGCATTTT. Translating gives CASSYRLGQPRNQPQHF. The chain recombines TRBV6-6 with TRBJ1-5; weak D call: TRBD1 (6 bases). The CDR3 has 17 amino acids. CDR1 is MNHNY and CDR2 is SVGAGI in the germline V gene (reference sequence). V was shortened by 2 bases and J by 2 bases, with 16 bases between the two germline ends.

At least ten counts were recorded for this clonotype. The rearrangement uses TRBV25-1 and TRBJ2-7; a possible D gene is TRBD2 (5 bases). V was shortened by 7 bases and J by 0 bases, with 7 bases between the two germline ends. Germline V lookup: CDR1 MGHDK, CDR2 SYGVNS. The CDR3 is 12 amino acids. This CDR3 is CASNGNSYEQYF. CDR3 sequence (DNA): TGTGCCAGCAACGGGAACTCCTACGAGCAGTACTTC.

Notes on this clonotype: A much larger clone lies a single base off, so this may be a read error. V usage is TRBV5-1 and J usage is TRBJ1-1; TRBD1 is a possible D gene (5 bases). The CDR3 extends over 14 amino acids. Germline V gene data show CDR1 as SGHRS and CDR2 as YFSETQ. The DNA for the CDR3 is TGCGCCAGCAGCTGGGGGACCGGGAACACTGACGCTTTCTTT. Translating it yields CASSWGTGNTDAFF. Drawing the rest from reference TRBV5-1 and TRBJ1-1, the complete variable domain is KAGVTQTPRYLIKTRGQQVTLSCSPISGHRSVSWYQQTPGQGLQFLFEYFSETQRNKGNFPGRFSGRQFSNSRSEMNVSTLELGDSALYLCASSWGTGNTDAFFGQGTRLTVV.

CDR3 amino acids: CSASPRSYGYTF. Here the CDR3 DNA reads TGCAGTGCTAGTCCACGGAGCTATGGCTACACCTTC. This chain joins TRBV20-1 and TRBJ1-2; no clear D. Trimming shortened V by 3 bases and J by 4 bases, and 9 bases separated the two germline ends. There are 12 residues in the CDR3. From germline, CDR1 is DFQATT and CDR2 SNEGSKA (reference sequence).

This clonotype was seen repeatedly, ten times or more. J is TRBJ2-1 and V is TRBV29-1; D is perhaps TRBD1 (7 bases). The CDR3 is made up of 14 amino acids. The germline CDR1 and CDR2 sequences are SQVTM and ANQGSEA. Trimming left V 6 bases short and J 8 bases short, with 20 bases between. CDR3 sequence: CSVYGRQGVDEQFF. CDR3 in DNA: TGCAGCGTGTACGGGAGACAGGGAGTCGATGAGCAGTTCTTC.

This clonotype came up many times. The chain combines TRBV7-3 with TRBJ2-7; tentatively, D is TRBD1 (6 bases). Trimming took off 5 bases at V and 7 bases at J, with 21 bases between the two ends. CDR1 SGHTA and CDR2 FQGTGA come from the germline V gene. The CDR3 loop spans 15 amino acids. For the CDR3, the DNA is TGTGCCAGCAGCCCAAAACCCGGACAGTCGGGGGAGCAGTACTTC. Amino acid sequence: CASSPKPGQSGEQYF.

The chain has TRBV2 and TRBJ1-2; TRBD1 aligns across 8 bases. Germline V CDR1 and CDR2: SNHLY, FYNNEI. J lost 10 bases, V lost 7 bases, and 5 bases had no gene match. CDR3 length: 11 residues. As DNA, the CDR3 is TGTGCCAGCACGGGACAGGCTATCTACACCTTC. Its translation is CASTGQAIYTF. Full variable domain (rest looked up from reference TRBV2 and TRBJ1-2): EPEVTQTPSHQVTQMGQEVILRCVPISNHLYFYWYRQILGQKVEFLVSFYNNEISEKSEIFDDQFSVERPDGSNFTLKIRSTKLEDSAMYFCASTGQAIYTFGSGTRLTVV.

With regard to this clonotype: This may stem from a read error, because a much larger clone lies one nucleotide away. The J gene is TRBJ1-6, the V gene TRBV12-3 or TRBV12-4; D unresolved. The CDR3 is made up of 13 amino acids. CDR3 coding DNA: TGTACCAGCAGCGAACGGATAAATTCACCCCTCCACTTT. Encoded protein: CTSSERINSPLHF.

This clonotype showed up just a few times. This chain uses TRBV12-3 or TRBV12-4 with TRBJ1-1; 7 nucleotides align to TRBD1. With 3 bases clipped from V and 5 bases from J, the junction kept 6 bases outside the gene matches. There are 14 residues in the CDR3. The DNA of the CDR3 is TGTGCCAGCAGTTTTGGGGACAGCCAAACTGAAGCTTTCTTT. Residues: CASSFGDSQTEAFF.

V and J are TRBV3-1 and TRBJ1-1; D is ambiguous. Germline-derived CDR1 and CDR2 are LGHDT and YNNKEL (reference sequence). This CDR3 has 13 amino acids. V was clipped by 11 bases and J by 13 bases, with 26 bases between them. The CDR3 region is CAGNQGSADHNFF. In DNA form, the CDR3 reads TGTGCCGGCAACCAAGGGTCGGCGGACCATAATTTCTTT.

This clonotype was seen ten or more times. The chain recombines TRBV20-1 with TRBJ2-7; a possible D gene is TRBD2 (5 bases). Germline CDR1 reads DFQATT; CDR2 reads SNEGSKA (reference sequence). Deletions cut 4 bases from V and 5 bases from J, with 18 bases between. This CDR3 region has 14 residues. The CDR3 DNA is TGCAGTGCTAACCTCGGGAAAGTGAGGGACGAGCAGTACTTC. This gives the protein CSANLGKVRDEQYF.

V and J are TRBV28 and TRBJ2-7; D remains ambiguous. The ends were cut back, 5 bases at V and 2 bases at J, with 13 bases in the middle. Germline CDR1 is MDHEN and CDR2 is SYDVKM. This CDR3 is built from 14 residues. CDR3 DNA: TGTGCCAGCAGTAGGGTTAGAGGTCCCTACGAGCAGTACTTC. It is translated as CASSRVRGPYEQYF.

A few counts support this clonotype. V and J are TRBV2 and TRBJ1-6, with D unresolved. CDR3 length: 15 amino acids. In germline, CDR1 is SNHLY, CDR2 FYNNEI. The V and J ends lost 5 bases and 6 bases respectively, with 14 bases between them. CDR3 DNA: TGTGCCAGCAGTAGAACGGACGGTATTAATTCACCCCTCCACTTT. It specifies CASSRTDGINSPLHF.

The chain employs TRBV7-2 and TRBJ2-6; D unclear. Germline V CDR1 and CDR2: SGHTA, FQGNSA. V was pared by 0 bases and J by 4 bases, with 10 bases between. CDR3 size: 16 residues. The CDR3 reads CASSLAWSSGANVLTF. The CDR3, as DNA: TGTGCCAGCAGCTTAGCTTGGAGCTCGGGGGCCAACGTCCTGACTTTC.

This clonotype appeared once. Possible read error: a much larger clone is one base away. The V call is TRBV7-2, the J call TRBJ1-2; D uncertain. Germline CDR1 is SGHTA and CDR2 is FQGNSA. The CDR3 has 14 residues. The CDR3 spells CASNLEAALYGHTF. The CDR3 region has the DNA TGTGCCAGCAACTTAGAGGCAGCCCTATATGGCCACACCTTC.

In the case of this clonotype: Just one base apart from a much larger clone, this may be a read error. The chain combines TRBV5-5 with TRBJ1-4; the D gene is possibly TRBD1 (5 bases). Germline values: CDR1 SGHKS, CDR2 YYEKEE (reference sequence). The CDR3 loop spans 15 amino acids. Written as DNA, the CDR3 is TGTGCCAGCGCCACCTCCGGGACTTATAATAAAAAACTGTTTTTT. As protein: CASATSGTYNKKLFF.

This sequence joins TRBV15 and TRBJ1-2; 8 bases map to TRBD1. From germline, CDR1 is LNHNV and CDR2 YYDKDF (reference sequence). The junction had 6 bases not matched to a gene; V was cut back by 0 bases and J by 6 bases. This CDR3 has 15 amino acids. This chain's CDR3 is CATSREDRASDGYTF. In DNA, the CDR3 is TGTGCCACCAGCAGAGAGGACAGGGCCTCGGATGGCTACACCTTC.

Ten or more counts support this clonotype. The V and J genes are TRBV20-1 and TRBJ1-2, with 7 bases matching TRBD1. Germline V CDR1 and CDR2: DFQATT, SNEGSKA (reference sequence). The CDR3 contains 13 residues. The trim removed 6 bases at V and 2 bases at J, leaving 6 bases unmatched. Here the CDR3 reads CSAPLGQNYGYTF. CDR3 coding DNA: TGCAGTGCGCCTCTGGGACAGAACTATGGCTACACCTTC.

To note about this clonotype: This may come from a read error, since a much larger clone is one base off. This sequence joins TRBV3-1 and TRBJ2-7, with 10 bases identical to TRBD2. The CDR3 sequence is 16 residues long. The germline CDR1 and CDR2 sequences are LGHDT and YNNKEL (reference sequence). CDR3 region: CACSQDLAGVPYEQYF. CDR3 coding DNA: TGTGCCTGCAGCCAGGATCTAGCGGGGGTCCCCTACGAGCAGTACTTC.